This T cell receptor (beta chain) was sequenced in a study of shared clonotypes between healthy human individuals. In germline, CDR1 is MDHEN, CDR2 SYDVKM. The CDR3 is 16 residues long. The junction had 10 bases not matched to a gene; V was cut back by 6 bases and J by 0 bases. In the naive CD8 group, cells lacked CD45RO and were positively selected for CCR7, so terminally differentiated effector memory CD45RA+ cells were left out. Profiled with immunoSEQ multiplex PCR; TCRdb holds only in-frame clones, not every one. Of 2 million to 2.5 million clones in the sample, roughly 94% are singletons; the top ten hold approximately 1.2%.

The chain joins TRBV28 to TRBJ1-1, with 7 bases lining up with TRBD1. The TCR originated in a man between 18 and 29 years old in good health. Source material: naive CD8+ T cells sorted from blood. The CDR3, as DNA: TGTGCCAGCAGATCAGGGACAGATTTTATGAACACTGAAGCTTTCTTT. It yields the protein CASRSGTDFMNTEAFF.